By sample share, the clone carrying this T cell receptor beta chain is large. The CDR3 runs 13 residues. Unmatched junction bases numbered 5, after V lost 6 bases and J lost 3 bases. CDR1 DFQATT and CDR2 SNEGSKA come from the germline V gene (reference sequence). These data belong to a study of glioma-infiltrating T cells. Using RNA template, CDR3s of TCR alpha and beta were amplified with iRepertoire arm-PCR. Via MiXCR, TCRdb re-called the multiplex PCR reads, giving one row per CDR3 protein. The data contain about 5,700 distinct CDR3 sequences, about 40% of them singletons. Sequenced: glioma tissue, nonneoplastic brain tissue, or PBMCs (not recorded which). The V gene is TRBV20-1, the J gene TRBJ2-3; 8 nucleotides line up with TRBD1. This sequence originates from a human donor with low-grade glioma or glioblastoma, undergoing nonglioma brain surgery, or in good health (not recorded which). The CDR3 nucleotides read TGCAGTGCCCCAGGGGGCGAGACAGATACGCAGTATTTT. Encoded protein: CSAPGGETDTQYF.